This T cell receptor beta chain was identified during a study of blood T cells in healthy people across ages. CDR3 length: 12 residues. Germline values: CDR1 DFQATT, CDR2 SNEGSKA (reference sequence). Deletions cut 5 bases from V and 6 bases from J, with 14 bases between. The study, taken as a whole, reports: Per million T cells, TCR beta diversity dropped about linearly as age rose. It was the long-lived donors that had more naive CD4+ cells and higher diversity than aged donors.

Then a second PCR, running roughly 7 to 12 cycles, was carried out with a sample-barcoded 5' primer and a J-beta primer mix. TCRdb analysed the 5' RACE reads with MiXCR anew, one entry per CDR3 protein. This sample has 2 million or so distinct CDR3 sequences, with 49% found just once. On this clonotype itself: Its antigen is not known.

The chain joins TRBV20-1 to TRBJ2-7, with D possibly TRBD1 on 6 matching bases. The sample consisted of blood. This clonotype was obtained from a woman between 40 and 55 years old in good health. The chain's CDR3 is CSAGGRRGEQYF. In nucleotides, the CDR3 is TGCAGTGCTGGTGGACGCAGGGGCGAGCAGTACTTC.